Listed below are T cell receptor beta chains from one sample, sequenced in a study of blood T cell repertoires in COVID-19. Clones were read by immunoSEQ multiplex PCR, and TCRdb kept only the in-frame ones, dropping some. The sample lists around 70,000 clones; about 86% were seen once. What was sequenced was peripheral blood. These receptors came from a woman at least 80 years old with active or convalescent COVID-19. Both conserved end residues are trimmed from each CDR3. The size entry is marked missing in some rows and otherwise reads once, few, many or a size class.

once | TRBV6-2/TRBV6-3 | ASSLSRSNQPQH
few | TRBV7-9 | ASSLAWGQVDGYT
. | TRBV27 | ASSYSQDFGNTIY
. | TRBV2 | ASSETSGGEETQY
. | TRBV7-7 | ASSLDRTSGGETQY
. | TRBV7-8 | ASSIEGLAGGRRGGELF
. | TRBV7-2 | ASSPDSANTGELF
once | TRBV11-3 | ASSGSTGDTGELF
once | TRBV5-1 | ASSLDRVGTGELF
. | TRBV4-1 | ASSQEWAGGQPQH
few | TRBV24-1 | ATSAHSSGYGYT
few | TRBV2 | ASSQLWGETEAF
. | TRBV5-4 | ASSLDRGRAQY
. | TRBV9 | ASSVGPSGGIAETQY
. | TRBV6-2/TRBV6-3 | ASSYRGLAGGRNEQY
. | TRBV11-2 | ASSLEQIYEQY
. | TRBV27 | ASSLAKQGLNEQF
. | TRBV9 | ASSFRGQGTGNTIY
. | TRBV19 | ASTPGRGMNTEAF
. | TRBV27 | ASSLLAHSGAYNEQF
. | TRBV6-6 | ASSPTPPSGGSGETQY
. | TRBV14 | ASSDTPGQNNEQF
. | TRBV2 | ASTANRGSSPLH
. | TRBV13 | ASSSTGGRSPLH
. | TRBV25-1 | ASSEYQGANYGYT
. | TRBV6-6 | ASSLWGTGAGNTEAF
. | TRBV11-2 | ASSMLGGNQPQH
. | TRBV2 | ASSEGGQKGGPAGYT
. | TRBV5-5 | ASSLWGRQETQY
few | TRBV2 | ASSRDSYPSYEQY
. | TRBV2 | ASSLQGKGNTIY
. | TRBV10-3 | AISERGLAGGVQY
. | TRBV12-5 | ASGLGWVGTKNTGELF
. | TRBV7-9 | ASSPVAILDDTQY
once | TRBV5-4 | ASSVRPGSLYQETQY
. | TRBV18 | ASSPPSGSDTQY
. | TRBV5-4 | ASSLGPGVDQPQH
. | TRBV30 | AWSESGGTYEQY